This TCR beta chain was observed in a study of blood T cells in healthy people across ages. Primers used in a second PCR of roughly 6 to 12 cycles were a sample-barcoded 5' primer and a J-beta primer mix. TCRdb reprocessed the 5' RACE reads with MiXCR, giving one entry per CDR3 protein. The data show 500,000 to 550,000 distinct CDR3 sequences, nearly 25% seen once. This clonotype was counted a few times. Between the trimmed V and J ends, which lost 0 bases and 3 bases, there was a span of 6 bases. CDR1 is SGHDN, CDR2 FVKESK, per germline. The CDR3 runs 14 residues. A further study also used this sample, focusing on T cells of mothers and their children.

The chain combines TRBV14 with TRBJ2-1; D unclear. Sequences were obtained from blood. This sequence originates from a boy under 18 in good health. CDR3 in amino acids: CASSQEPHYNEQFF. The DNA of the CDR3 is TGTGCCAGCAGCCAAGAACCTCACTACAATGAGCAGTTCTTC.